Below, 9 T cell receptor beta chains from the same sample are listed, as sequenced in a study of molecular identifiers for immune sequencing clone quantification (dated by TCRdb to the late 2010s). The library was made by PCR. TCRdb lists the instrument as NextSeq 500. TCRdb ran its own pipeline on the public reads, namely fastp trimming at Q25 and MiXCR clone calling, and kept in-frame beta chains. Rows matching on CDR3 protein sequence are summarized as one entry with the most common DNA and genes. This sample comprises roughly 320,000 distinct CDR3 sequences, roughly a quarter of them detected only once. The ten largest account for roughly 0.7% of the sample. The sample was naive CD8+ T cells from blood, with Jurkat cell RNA spiked in. The label giving this sample's cell subset or site can be read as: FACS-sorted CD8+CD4-CCR7+CD45RA+ naive T cells. Receptor source: a human donor in good health. Some libraries in this study had Jurkat cell RNA spiked in.

The rearrangement joins TRBV11-2 to TRBJ2-2; the D gene is possibly TRBD1 (6 bases). The CDR3 has 16 residues. V lost 3 bases and J 5 bases, leaving 16 bases between the germline ends. Per germline, CDR1 SGHAT and CDR2 FQNNGV. The CDR3 protein is CASSFFRDMQTGELFF. The CDR3 DNA sequence: TGTGCCAGCAGCTTTTTTCGGGACATGCAGACCGGGGAGCTGTTTTTT.

The sample holds many counts of this clonotype. The V and J genes are TRBV5-6 and TRBJ1-5; no reliable D call. V was clipped by 0 bases and J by 4 bases, with 8 bases between them. The germline V gene has CDR1 SGHDT and CDR2 YYEEEE. The CDR3 has 14 residues. The DNA of the CDR3 is TGTGCCAGCAGCTTGGCGGCAGCGAATCAGCCCCAGCATTTT. Protein: CASSLAAANQPQHF.

As concerns this clonotype: The CDR3 does not close with the conserved phenylalanine or tryptophan, likely indicating a read error. This chain uses TRBV18 with TRBJ2-3, with TRBD2 as a possible D gene (5 bases). CDR3 length: 15 amino acids. V was cut by 0 bases and J by 2 bases, with 9 bases left in between. CDR1 is KGHSH and CDR2 is LQKENI in the germline V gene. The CDR3 loop reads CASSPPEETTDTQYI. Here the CDR3 DNA reads TGTGCCAGCTCACCACCGGAGGAGACCACAGATACGCAGTATATT.

The chain carries TRBV27 and TRBJ2-5; 14 bases fit TRBD2. V dropped 5 bases and J dropped 1; count of bases not matched to a gene: 12. Germline loops: CDR1 MNHEY, CDR2 SMNVEV (reference sequence). The CDR3 is 19 amino acids. CDR3 in amino acids: CASSPIGTSGRGRQETQYF. The CDR3 DNA reads as TGTGCCAGCAGTCCGATAGGGACTAGCGGGAGAGGGCGCCAAGAGACCCAGTACTTC.

This clonotype appeared many times. This rearrangement joins TRBV5-6 to TRBJ1-5; D unresolved. Germline CDR1 SGHDT, CDR2 YYEEEE. V shed 4 bases and J shed 9 bases, with 11 bases lying between them. This CDR3 region has 12 residues. The CDR3 sequence is CASSTPETPQHF. The DNA for the CDR3 is TGTGCCAGCAGCACTCCAGAAACGCCCCAGCATTTT.

This clonotype was picked up many times. The chain combines TRBV29-1 with TRBJ1-6, with 11 positions matching TRBD1. Germline loops: CDR1 SQVTM, CDR2 ANQGSEA. CDR3 length: 13 residues. V gave up 7 bases and J gave up 10 bases; unmatched junction bases: 6. This CDR3 is CSARTGGGSPLHF. DNA of the CDR3: TGCAGCGCCCGGACAGGGGGCGGATCACCCCTCCACTTT.

Turning to this clonotype: A much more abundant neighbour one base away suggests this may be a read error. The rearrangement links TRBV6-5 to TRBJ1-5; no firm D call. Germline V CDR1 and CDR2: MNHEY, SVGAGI. CDR3 length: 13 residues. The CDR3 region has the DNA TGTGCCAGTACGGGTGGCCCCAATCCGCCCCAGCATTTT. Protein: CASTGGPNPPQHF.

In regard to this clonotype: This may arise from a read error, as a much more abundant clone is one base away. J is TRBJ1-1 and V is TRBV13; D might be TRBD1 (5 bases). Germline values: CDR1 PRHDT, CDR2 FYEKMQ (reference sequence). CDR3 length equals 14 residues. V lost 0 bases and J 10 bases, leaving 15 bases between the germline ends. In DNA, the CDR3 is TGTGCCAGCAGCTTAGGAAGGGGCCTCGCTGGAGCTTTCTTT. The encoded protein is CASSLGRGLAGAFF.

The chain combines TRBV5-8 with TRBJ2-1; D is undetermined. Deletions cut 0 bases from V and 7 bases from J, with 5 bases between. Germline V gene sequence: CDR1 SGHTS, CDR2 YDEGEE. This CDR3 spans 12 amino acids. The CDR3, as DNA: TGTGCCAGCAGCTTGGCCGTAAATGAGCAGTTCTTC. Translating gives CASSLAVNEQFF.